This TCR beta chain stems from a study of radiation and T cells in renal cell carcinoma. Study information: Nephrectomy followed 15 Gy stereotactic body radiation by 4 weeks.

TCRdb's table, derived via immunoSEQ multiplex PCR, lists solely in-frame clones and lacks some. Here the sample spans about 150,000 clones, roughly 84% being singletons. Time point reported: baseline pretreatment blood. Treatment reported: 15 Gy SBRT to primary tumor, nephrectomy 4 weeks later. Radiation-treated patients gave blood at baseline, week 2 and week 4. The CDR3 totals 12 residues. Trimming left V 4 bases short and J 9 bases short, with 12 bases between. Germline CDR1 and CDR2: LGHNA and YSLEER. Sequences were derived from blood, sampled from a patient whose treatment included radiotherapy and nephrectomy. The chain combines TRBV4-3 with TRBJ1-1, with D perhaps TRBD1 (6 bases). The clonotype comes from a woman between 50 and 59 years old with renal cell carcinoma. The CDR3 sequence is CASSRVGGQAFF. CDR3 nucleotide sequence: TGCGCCAGCAGCCGGGTGGGGGGCCAAGCTTTCTTT.